This TCR beta chain was captured in a study of blood T cell repertoires in COVID-19. Study context: Sources were T cells, B-cell-depleted T cells, or PBMCs; the material itself was cDNA or gDNA.

The CDR3 has 16 amino acids. Germline-derived CDR1 and CDR2 are SGHAT and FQNNGV. The V and J ends lost 3 bases and 2 bases respectively, with 16 bases between them. Method: immunoSEQ multiplex PCR; TCRdb's copy keeps in-frame clones and lacks some. The sample carries roughly 120,000 clones, 90% recorded once. This receptor was identified in a human donor with active COVID-19. The donor label of this sample is uncertain. The specimen was peripheral blood. This chain joins TRBV11-2 and TRBJ2-5, with a tentative D call TRBD2 (5 bases). CDR3 region: CASSFKWRVPQETQYF. The CDR3 DNA follows: TGTGCCAGCAGCTTTAAATGGCGGGTCCCACAAGAGACCCAGTACTTC.